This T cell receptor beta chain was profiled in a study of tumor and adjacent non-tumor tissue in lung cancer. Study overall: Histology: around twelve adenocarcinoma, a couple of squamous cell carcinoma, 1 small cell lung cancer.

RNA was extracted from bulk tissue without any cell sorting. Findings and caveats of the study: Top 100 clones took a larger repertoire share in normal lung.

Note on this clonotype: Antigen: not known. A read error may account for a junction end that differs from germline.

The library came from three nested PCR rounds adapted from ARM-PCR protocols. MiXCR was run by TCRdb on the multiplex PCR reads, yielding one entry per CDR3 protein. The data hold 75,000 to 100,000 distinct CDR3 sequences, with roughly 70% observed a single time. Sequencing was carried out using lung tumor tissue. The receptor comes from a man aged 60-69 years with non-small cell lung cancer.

DNA for the CDR3: TGTACCTGGACTGTGAAAGAGGCCCAGTACTTC. Protein: CTWTVKEAQYF. The J gene is TRBJ2-5, the V gene TRBV30, with D possibly being TRBD2 (5 bases). This CDR3 contains 11 residues. From germline, CDR1 is GTSNPN and CDR2 SVGIG (reference sequence). Based on the CDR3 plus reference TRBV30 and TRBJ2-5, the full variable domain is SQTIHQWPATLVQPVGSPLSLECTVEGTSNPNLYWYRQAAGRGLQLLFYSVGIGQISSEVPQNLSASRPQDRQFILSSKKLLLSDSGFYLCTWTVKEAQYFGPGTRLLVL.